These 23 T cell receptor beta chains came from one sample sequenced in a study of blood T cell repertoires in COVID-19. Measured with immunoSEQ multiplex PCR; TCRdb has only the in-frame clones, and not every one. The table lists 250,000 to 350,000 clones, roughly 80% of them singletons. Source material: peripheral blood. All receptors come from a woman aged 45-65 years with active or convalescent COVID-19.

This chain joins TRBV6-5 and TRBJ1-1, with unresolved D. This CDR3 contains 15 residues. V was cut by 2 bases and J by 3 bases, with 13 bases left in between. From germline, CDR1 is MNHEY and CDR2 SVGAGI. The CDR3 spells CASSYRPQAHTEAFF. The CDR3 DNA follows: TGTGCCAGCAGTTACAGACCCCAGGCCCACACTGAAGCTTTCTTT.

This clone was seen just once. V and J are TRBV19 and TRBJ1-5; 7 nucleotides agree with TRBD1. Losses at the gene ends were 5 bases for V and 9 bases for J; bases not matched to a gene: 7. The CDR3 has 13 residues. Germline V lookup: CDR1 LNHDA, CDR2 SQIVND (reference sequence). The CDR3 region is CASSPDRVLPQHF. The CDR3 DNA reads TGTGCCAGTAGTCCAGACAGGGTGTTGCCCCAGCATTTT.

The J gene is TRBJ2-2, the V gene TRBV5-6, with 7 bases aligning to TRBD1. Germline V gene sequence: CDR1 SGHDT, CDR2 YYEEEE. The J segment lost 0 bases and the V segment lost 4 bases, leaving 6 bases of the junction unmatched. The CDR3 is 16 residues long. CDR3 protein: CASSLRGGPNTGELFF. CDR3 nucleotide sequence: TGTGCCAGCAGCCTTCGAGGGGGCCCGAACACCGGGGAGCTGTTTTTT.

This chain joins TRBV2 and TRBJ2-7; weak D call: TRBD2 (5 bases). The CDR3 covers 12 residues. Trimming removed 7 bases at V and 9 bases at J, with 16 bases between. Germline lookup yields CDR1 SNHLY and CDR2 FYNNEI. DNA of the CDR3: TGTGCCAGCACCCAGGAGGCTGAGGCGCAGTACTTC. Translating it yields CASTQEAEAQYF.

This chain connects TRBV3-1 (or the pseudogene TRBV3-2) to TRBJ2-2; 7 bases are a match to TRBD2. The CDR3 length is 15 residues. The V segment lost 5 bases and the J segment 4 bases; nucleotides outside the gene matches: 7. CDR1 is LGHDT and CDR2 is YNNKEL in the germline V gene (reference sequence). Here the CDR3 reads CASSNGLGSTGELFF. CDR3 bases: TGTGCCAGCAGCAACGGACTAGGGAGCACCGGGGAGCTGTTTTTT.

The chain uses TRBV20-1 and TRBJ1-2; unclear D gene. Germline loops: CDR1 DFQATT, CDR2 SNEGSKA (reference sequence). V shed 6 bases and J shed 8 bases, with 16 bases lying between them. This CDR3 contains 12 residues. The CDR3 sequence: CSASMGGSGYTF. Written as DNA, the CDR3 is TGCAGTGCAAGTATGGGAGGGAGCGGCTACACCTTC.

The V call is TRBV28, the J call TRBJ1-1; D gene uncertain. This CDR3 is built from 13 residues. V was shortened by 7 bases and J by 0 bases, with 9 bases between the two germline ends. Germline CDR1 reads MDHEN; CDR2 reads SYDVKM. The CDR3 nucleotides read TGTGCCAGCAATCCCTCGGTGAACACTGAAGCTTTCTTT. Its protein is CASNPSVNTEAFF.

The chain recombines TRBV6-6 with TRBJ2-3, with no clear D. Trimming removed 5 bases at V and 3 bases at J, with 6 bases between. Germline V gene sequence: CDR1 MNHNY, CDR2 SVGAGI (reference sequence). The CDR3 has 12 residues. The CDR3, as DNA: TGTGCCAGCAGTCCCGGGACAGATACGCAGTATTTT. This sequence encodes CASSPGTDTQYF.

V usage is TRBV14 and J usage is TRBJ1-1; D call uncertain. The germline V gene encodes CDR1 SGHDN and CDR2 FVKESK. There are 14 residues in the CDR3. The V and J ends lost 0 bases and 3 bases respectively, with 8 bases between them. Here the CDR3 reads CASSQDMFDTEAFF. The CDR3 nucleotides read TGTGCCAGCAGCCAAGATATGTTTGACACTGAAGCTTTCTTT.

This chain joins TRBV10-2 and TRBJ1-1; 8 bases align to TRBD1. The germline V gene has CDR1 WSHSY and CDR2 SAAADI. The trim removed 6 bases at V and 1 base at J, leaving 1 base unmatched. The CDR3 sequence is 13 residues long. The CDR3 reads CASRGQGNTEAFF. CDR3 in DNA: TGCGCCAGCAGAGGACAGGGGAACACTGAAGCTTTCTTT.

J is TRBJ1-2 and V is TRBV12-3 or TRBV12-4; no definite D call. V was trimmed by 5 bases and J by 3 bases, leaving 10 bases between them. The CDR3 loop spans 13 amino acids. The chain's CDR3 is CASSTRRDYGYTF. CDR3 DNA: TGTGCCAGCAGTACCCGACGGGACTATGGCTACACCTTC.

The chain links TRBV27 to TRBJ2-1; TRBD2 agrees at 10 bases. The trim removed 3 bases at V and 7 bases at J, leaving 6 bases unmatched. This CDR3 has 15 residues. CDR1 MNHEY and CDR2 SMNVEV come from the germline V gene (reference sequence). The CDR3: CASSFLAGEGNEQFF. The CDR3 DNA sequence: TGTGCCAGCAGTTTTCTAGCGGGAGAAGGTAATGAGCAGTTCTTC.

This clone has a handful of counts. The chain recombines TRBV5-1 with TRBJ2-3, with 11 bases that match TRBD2. J lost 1 base, V lost 6 bases, and 4 bases had no gene match. The length of the CDR3 is 15 residues. Germline values: CDR1 SGHRS, CDR2 YFSETQ. CDR3 region: CASKGTSGRTDTQYF. CDR3 DNA sequence: TGCGCCAGCAAGGGGACTAGCGGACGCACAGATACGCAGTATTTT.

The rearrangement uses TRBV21-1 and TRBJ1-1; the table's D gene call, TRBD1, was not cross checked with the DNA. TRBV21-1 is deemed a pseudogene. The CDR3 totals 14 residues. Here the CDR3 reads CASSIDSMNTEAFF. DNA of the CDR3: TGTGCCAGCAGCATAGACAGTATGAACACTGAAGCTTTCTTT.

This clone was observed once. This chain links TRBV7-9 with TRBJ2-7; 8 bases line up with TRBD1. The germline V gene has CDR1 SEHNR and CDR2 FQNEAQ (reference sequence). With V trimmed by 5 bases and J by 4 bases, 10 bases remained unmatched. The CDR3 is 15 residues long. CDR3 coding DNA: TGTGCCAGCAGCGGCCGACAGGGGAGCATGTACGAGCAGTACTTC. Residues: CASSGRQGSMYEQYF. The full variable domain, completed using reference TRBV7-9 and TRBJ2-7, is DTGVSQNPRHKITKRGQNVTFRCDPISEHNRLYWYRQTLGQGPEFLTYFQNEAQLEKSRLLSDRFSAERPKGSFSTLEIQRTEQGDSAMYLCASSGRQGSMYEQYFGPGTRLTVT.

This clone was seen just once. The V call is TRBV6-5, the J call TRBJ1-1; no firm D call. The V gene lost 4 bases and the J gene lost 1 base, with 10 bases spanning the gap. CDR3 length: 14 residues. Germline CDR1 is MNHEY and CDR2 is SVGAGI. CDR3 DNA sequence: TGTGCCAGCAGTTCTATTTTAAAGAACACTGAAGCTTTCTTT. Translation: CASSSILKNTEAFF.

V and J are TRBV11-1 and TRBJ2-3; TRBD2 matches at 11 bases. The CDR3 has 16 amino acids. With V trimmed by 3 bases and J by 2 bases, 4 bases remained unmatched. Germline V gene data show CDR1 as SGHAT and CDR2 as FQDESV (reference sequence). The CDR3 is CASSLVAGGLTDTQYF. The CDR3 nucleotides are TGTGCCAGCAGCTTGGTAGCGGGAGGGCTCACAGATACGCAGTATTTT.

V gene TRBV1 combines with J gene TRBJ1-5. TRBV1 is deemed a pseudogene. This CDR3 spans 17 amino acids. The CDR3 region has the DNA TGCACCAGCAGCCATCGGAGGGGCGCGATTAGCAATCAGCCCCAGCATTTT. This codes for CTSSHRRGAISNQPQHF.

The chain links TRBV7-6 to TRBJ1-1; TRBD1 is a possible D gene (5 bases). Germline CDR1 SGHVS, CDR2 FNYEAQ. This CDR3 spans 13 amino acids. V was trimmed by 2 bases and J by 5 bases, leaving 9 bases between them. CDR3: CASSLLAGTEAFF. CDR3 DNA: TGTGCCAGCAGCTTATTGGCAGGGACTGAAGCTTTCTTT.

This clone was detected once. The rearrangement joins TRBV7-2 to TRBJ1-6; 9 bases fit TRBD1. This CDR3 spans 15 amino acids. The germline gives CDR1 SGHTA, CDR2 FQGNSA. J was trimmed by 6 bases and V by 5 bases; bases with no gene match: 5. The CDR3 sequence is CASSPDRGGNSPLHF. The CDR3 region has the DNA TGTGCCAGCAGCCCGGACAGGGGAGGTAATTCACCCCTCCACTTT.

The chain couples TRBV27 to TRBJ1-4; no clear D gene. Deletions cut 6 bases from V and 4 bases from J, with 21 bases between. The V gene's germline CDR1 is MNHEY and CDR2 SMNVEV (reference sequence). CDR3 length equals 17 residues. CDR3 in DNA: TGTGCCAGCAGCCCGGGAAGGTCGGCTATTCTTAATGAAAAACTGTTTTTT. Translation: CASSPGRSAILNEKLFF.

V and J are TRBV4-2 and TRBJ2-1, with TRBD2 identical over 11 bases. Germline V gives CDR1 LGHNA, CDR2 YNFKEQ. V was clipped by 3 bases and J by 10 bases; unmatched bases: 8. This CDR3 has 15 residues. This CDR3 is CASSQASGGLEEQFF. The CDR3 DNA follows: TGTGCCAGCAGCCAGGCTAGCGGGGGGTTGGAAGAGCAGTTCTTC.

This clone was found many times. This rearrangement joins TRBV18 to TRBJ2-4, with 8 bases that match TRBD1. The CDR3 totals 17 residues. Trimming removed 6 bases from V and 7 bases from J; junction bases left unmatched: 17. From germline, CDR1 is KGHSH and CDR2 LQKENI. DNA of the CDR3: TGTGCCAGCTCGCTCAACCGGGGCCCAGGGGGCAGGAACATTCAGTACTTC. Protein product: CASSLNRGPGGRNIQYF.